The 19 T cell receptor beta chains below all came from one sample that was sequenced in a study of beta chain features in type 1 diabetes. Findings of the study overall: Among patients with Type 1 diabetes, TCRB CDR3s were moderately but significantly shorter in every one of the four CD4+ subsets.

These receptors have no identified antigens. Reverse transcribing all isolated RNA meant expressed TCRB transcripts were sequenced. Repertoires were generated with immunoSEQ multiplex PCR, while TCRdb's copy carries only in-frame clones and drops some. The sample contains around 340,000 clones, roughly a tenth of which appear only once. Sequenced material: central memory CD4+ T cells from blood. These receptors originate from a man between 25 and 39 years old with type 1 diabetes.

This clone showed up just a few times. The chain has TRBV13 and TRBJ2-7; 13 bases line up with TRBD2. From germline, CDR1 is PRHDT and CDR2 FYEKMQ (reference sequence). The CDR3 sequence is 15 residues long. The V gene end was trimmed by 5 bases and the J gene end by 2 bases; junction bases not matched to a gene: 3. The CDR3 DNA follows: TGTGCCAGCAGCCCCGGGACTAGCGGGACCTACGAGCAGTACTTC. Amino acids: CASSPGTSGTYEQYF.

A few counts support this clone. The rearrangement joins TRBV5-1 to TRBJ2-5, with D hard to call. The CDR3 has 16 residues. CDR1 and CDR2 (germline): SGHRS, YFSETQ. V was shortened by 0 bases and J by 1 base, with 13 bases between the two germline ends. CDR3 in amino acids: CASSLAPPSRQETQYF. The CDR3 nucleotides are TGCGCCAGCAGCTTGGCGCCCCCGAGCCGCCAAGAGACCCAGTACTTC.

This clone was observed a few times. The J gene is TRBJ2-3, the V gene TRBV10-3, with 11 nucleotides matching TRBD2. Germline CDR1 reads ENHRY; CDR2 reads SYGVKD. The trim removed 10 bases at V and 1 base at J, leaving 4 bases unmatched. This CDR3 has 14 amino acids. CDR3 region: CATSTSGGTDTQYF. In DNA form, the CDR3 reads TGTGCCACGTCGACTAGCGGGGGCACAGATACGCAGTATTTT.

The chain recombines TRBV11-2 with TRBJ2-2; D gene uncertain. Germline V lookup: CDR1 SGHAT, CDR2 FQNNGV. The CDR3 is made up of 13 amino acids. V dropped 0 bases and J dropped 7 bases, with 6 bases sitting between them. CDR3 nucleotide sequence: TGTGCCAGCAGCTTAGACATCGTCGGGGAGCTGTTTTTT. This sequence encodes CASSLDIVGELFF.

Turning to this clone: Other DNA sequences in this sample translate to the same CDR3. The chain carries TRBV14 and TRBJ1-6, with unresolved D. Trimming removed 1 base from V and 0 bases from J, with 4 bases in between. CDR3 size: 15 residues. Germline assignment: CDR1 SGHDN and CDR2 FVKESK. The chain's CDR3 is CASSQAGSYNSPLHF. Here the CDR3 DNA reads TGTGCCAGCAGCCAAGCAGGCTCCTATAATTCACCCCTCCACTTT. Looking up the rest from reference TRBV14 and TRBJ1-6 gives the full variable domain: EAGVTQFPSHSVIEKGQTVTLRCDPISGHDNLYWYRRVMGKEIKFLLHFVKESKQDESGMPNNRFLAERTGGTYSTLKVQPAELEDSGVYFCASSQAGSYNSPLHFGNGTRLTVT.

There are a few counts of this clone. This chain connects TRBV5-1 to TRBJ2-7; no definite D call. Trimming shortened V by 0 bases and J by 3 bases, and 10 bases separated the two germline ends. The CDR3 is 14 residues long. Germline V lookup: CDR1 SGHRS, CDR2 YFSETQ. The DNA of the CDR3 is TGCGCCAGCAGCTTGGCTCCCCCTAGCTACGAGCAGTACTTC. Encoded protein: CASSLAPPSYEQYF.

This clone was recorded a few times. The chain is built from TRBV5-4 and TRBJ1-1; the D gene is possibly TRBD1 (6 bases). Germline-derived CDR1 and CDR2 are SGHNT and YYREEE (reference sequence). This CDR3 has 14 residues. V was shortened by 4 bases and J by 0 bases, with 10 bases between the two germline ends. The CDR3 here is CASSLWTVNTEAFF. CDR3 DNA sequence: TGTGCCAGCAGCCTATGGACAGTGAACACTGAAGCTTTCTTT.

The V call is TRBV18, the J call TRBJ2-2; no reliable D call. The length of the CDR3 is 13 residues. Germline CDR1 and CDR2: KGHSH and LQKENI. V was cut by 8 bases and J by 2 bases, with 9 bases left in between. This CDR3 is CASPRDNTGELFF. CDR3 sequence (DNA): TGTGCCAGCCCCAGAGATAACACCGGGGAGCTGTTTTTT.

This clone showed up just a few times. The chain employs TRBV6-1 and TRBJ1-1; D ambiguous. This CDR3 spans 11 amino acids. Germline V gene lookup returns CDR1 MNHNS and CDR2 SASEGT. The germline V and J ends were trimmed by 6 bases and 9 bases, with 11 bases remaining between them. CDR3 in DNA: TGTGCCAGCAGGACGACGGGTAAAGCTTTCTTT. Translated, it gives CASRTTGKAFF.

The chain has TRBV9 and TRBJ1-1, with a tentative D call TRBD1 (5 bases). Germline V gene sequence: CDR1 SGDLS, CDR2 YYNGEE. This CDR3 has 16 residues. Trimming pared 6 bases from V and 5 bases from J, leaving 23 bases between. CDR3 coding DNA: TGTGCCAGCACCGACCAGGTCATGGGGGGAACAACTGAAGCTTTCTTT. It translates to CASTDQVMGGTTEAFF.

The chain carries TRBV5-5 and TRBJ1-3, with D unresolved. From germline, CDR1 is SGHKS and CDR2 YYEKEE (reference sequence). The CDR3 is 16 amino acids. The ends were cut back, 6 bases at V and 0 bases at J, with 16 bases in the middle. The CDR3 loop reads CASTIGSTTSGNTIYF. In DNA, the CDR3 is TGTGCCAGCACTATCGGGTCGACGACCTCTGGAAACACCATATATTTT.

This clone was counted a few times. The chain uses TRBV11-2 and TRBJ1-4; D call uncertain. CDR1 and CDR2 from the germline V gene are SGHAT and FQNNGV. V lost 0 bases and J lost 4, with 6 bases in between. The CDR3 extends over 14 amino acids. For the CDR3, the DNA is TGTGCCAGCAGCTTAGAGCCACATAATGAAAAACTGTTTTTT. Translating it yields CASSLEPHNEKLFF. The full variable domain, with the rest looked up from reference TRBV11-2 and TRBJ1-4, is EAGVAQSPRYKIIEKRQSVAFWCNPISGHATLYWYQQILGQGPKLLIQFQNNGVVDDSQLPKDRFSAERLKGVDSTLKIQPAKLEDSAVYLCASSLEPHNEKLFFGSGTQLSVL.

The V and J genes are TRBV9 and TRBJ1-4; no definite D call. The CDR3 is 15 residues long. Trimming removed 0 bases at V and 2 bases at J, with 8 bases between. Per the germline V gene, CDR1 is SGDLS and CDR2 is YYNGEE. CDR3 in amino acids: CASSVGISTNEKLFF. CDR3 coding DNA: TGTGCCAGCAGCGTAGGGATAAGCACTAATGAAAAACTGTTTTTT.

This clone turned up a few times. The chain employs TRBV6-1 and TRBJ1-2; possible D gene TRBD1, 5 bases. The CDR3 runs 13 residues. Trimming stripped 5 bases from V and 1 base from J, with 8 bases between. The germline CDR1 and CDR2 sequences are MNHNS and SASEGT. The DNA of the CDR3 is TGTGCCAGCAGTCTACAGGTTAACTATGGCTACACCTTC. Protein product: CASSLQVNYGYTF.

The chain couples TRBV7-2 to TRBJ2-3; D is uncertain. The length of the CDR3 is 13 residues. The V end was cut by 8 bases, the J end by 1 base, with 10 bases between. Per the germline V gene, CDR1 is SGHTA and CDR2 is FQGNSA. CDR3 bases: TGTGCCAGCGCTCAATGGGGCACAGATACGCAGTATTTT. The encoded protein is CASAQWGTDTQYF.

The genes are TRBV30 and TRBJ2-5; D may be TRBD2 (5 bases). Trimming cost V 4 bases and J 5 bases, with 14 bases left between them. The CDR3 has 13 amino acids. Looked up from germline, CDR1 is GTSNPN and CDR2 is SVGIG (reference sequence). The CDR3 here is CAWTFKGGETQYF. The CDR3 region has the DNA TGTGCCTGGACCTTCAAGGGCGGGGAGACCCAGTACTTC.

The rearrangement joins TRBV5-1 to TRBJ1-3, with TRBD1 as a possible D gene (6 bases). Germline lookup yields CDR1 SGHRS and CDR2 YFSETQ. This CDR3 contains 15 residues. Trimming took 0 bases from V and 1 from J, leaving 8 bases between them. The DNA for the CDR3 is TGCGCCAGCAGCTTGGCAGGGGAATCTGGAAACACCATATATTTT. Translated: CASSLAGESGNTIYF.

This clone turned up a few times. J is TRBJ1-6 and V is TRBV2, with D unresolved. CDR3 length: 13 residues. Trimming left V 7 bases short and J 9 bases short, with 13 bases between. Germline assignment: CDR1 SNHLY and CDR2 FYNNEI. The CDR3 region is CASKPFLGSPLHF. The DNA for the CDR3 is TGTGCCAGCAAGCCTTTCCTGGGTTCACCCCTCCACTTT.

Only a few counts were recorded for this clone. The rearrangement joins TRBV7-2 to TRBJ1-2, with 7 bases aligning to TRBD1. Looked up from germline, CDR1 is SGHTA and CDR2 is FQGNSA. V dropped 6 bases and J dropped 4; count of bases not matched to a gene: 11. There are 15 residues in the CDR3. The CDR3 sequence: CASSLPRGLAYGYTF. CDR3 coding DNA: TGTGCCAGCAGTTTACCCAGGGGGTTGGCCTATGGCTACACCTTC.